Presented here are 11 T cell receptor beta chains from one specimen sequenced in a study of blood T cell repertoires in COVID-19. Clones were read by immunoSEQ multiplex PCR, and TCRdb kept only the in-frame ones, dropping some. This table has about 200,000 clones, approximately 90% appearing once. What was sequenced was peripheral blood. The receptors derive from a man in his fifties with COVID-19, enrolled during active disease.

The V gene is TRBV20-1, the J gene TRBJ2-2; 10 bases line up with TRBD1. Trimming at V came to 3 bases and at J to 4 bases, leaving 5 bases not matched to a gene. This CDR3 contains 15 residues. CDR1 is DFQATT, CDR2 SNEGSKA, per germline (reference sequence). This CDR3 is CSASRQGAVTGELFF. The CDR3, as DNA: TGCAGTGCTAGTCGACAGGGGGCAGTCACCGGGGAGCTGTTTTTT.

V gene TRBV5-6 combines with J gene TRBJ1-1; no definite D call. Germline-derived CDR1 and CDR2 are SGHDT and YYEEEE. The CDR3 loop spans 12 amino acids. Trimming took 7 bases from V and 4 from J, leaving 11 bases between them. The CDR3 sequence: CASGGRVTEAFF. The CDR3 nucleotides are TGTGCCAGCGGAGGGAGGGTCACTGAAGCTTTCTTT.

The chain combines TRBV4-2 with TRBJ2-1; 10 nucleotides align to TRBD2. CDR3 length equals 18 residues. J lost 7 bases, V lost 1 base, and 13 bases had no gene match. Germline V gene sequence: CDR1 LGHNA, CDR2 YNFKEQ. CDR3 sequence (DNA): TGTGCCAGCAGCCAAGGGGTTAGCGGGAGGAAACGGGGGAATGAGCAGTTCTTC. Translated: CASSQGVSGRKRGNEQFF.

The CDR3: CASSPGTSGGAAETQYF. In DNA, the CDR3 is TGTGCCAGCAGTCCCGGGACTAGCGGGGGGGCCGCAGAGACCCAGTACTTC. The gene calls are TRBV2 and TRBJ2-5; 16 nucleotides match TRBD2. V dropped 5 bases and J dropped 4; count of bases not matched to a gene: 7. In germline, CDR1 is SNHLY, CDR2 FYNNEI. The CDR3 loop spans 17 amino acids.

The CDR3 DNA sequence: TGTGCCAGCAGTGAAGCGCTAGTTAGGCCGCACATTCAGTACTTC. It codes for CASSEALVRPHIQYF. The chain combines TRBV2 with TRBJ2-4; D not resolved. Germline assignment: CDR1 SNHLY and CDR2 FYNNEI. This CDR3 is built from 15 residues. V lost 0 bases, J lost 8 bases, and 14 bases lay in between.

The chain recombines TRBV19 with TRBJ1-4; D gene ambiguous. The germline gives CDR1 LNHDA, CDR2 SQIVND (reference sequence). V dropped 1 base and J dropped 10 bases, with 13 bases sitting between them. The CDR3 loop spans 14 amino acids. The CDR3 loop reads CASSIGQGGLKLFF. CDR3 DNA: TGTGCCAGTAGTATAGGACAAGGTGGTTTAAAACTGTTTTTT.

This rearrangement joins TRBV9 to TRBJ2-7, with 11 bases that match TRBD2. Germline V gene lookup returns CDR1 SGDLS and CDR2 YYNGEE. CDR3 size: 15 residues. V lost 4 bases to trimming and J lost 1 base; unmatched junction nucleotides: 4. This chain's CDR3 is CASSQGLAASYEQYF. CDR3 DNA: TGTGCCAGCAGCCAGGGACTAGCGGCTTCCTACGAGCAGTACTTC.

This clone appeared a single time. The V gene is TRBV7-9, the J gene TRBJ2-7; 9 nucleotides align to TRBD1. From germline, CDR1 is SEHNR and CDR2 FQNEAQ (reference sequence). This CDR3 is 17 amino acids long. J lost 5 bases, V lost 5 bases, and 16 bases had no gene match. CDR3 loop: CASSPGGTGRTLNEQYF. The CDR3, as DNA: TGTGCCAGCAGCCCAGGGGGGACAGGGAGGACTCTAAACGAGCAGTACTTC.

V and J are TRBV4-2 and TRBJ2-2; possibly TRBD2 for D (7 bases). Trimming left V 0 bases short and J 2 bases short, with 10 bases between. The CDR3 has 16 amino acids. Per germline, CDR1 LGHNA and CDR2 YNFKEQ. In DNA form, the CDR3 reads TGTGCCAGCAGCCAAGATGGGGGGGCTAACACCGGGGAGCTGTTTTTT. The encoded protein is CASSQDGGANTGELFF.

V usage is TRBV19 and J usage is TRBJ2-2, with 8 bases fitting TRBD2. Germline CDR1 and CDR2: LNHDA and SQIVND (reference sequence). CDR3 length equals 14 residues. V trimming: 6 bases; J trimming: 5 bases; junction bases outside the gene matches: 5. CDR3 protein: CASRPREGTGELFF. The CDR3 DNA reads TGTGCCAGTAGACCCCGGGAGGGAACCGGGGAGCTGTTTTTT.

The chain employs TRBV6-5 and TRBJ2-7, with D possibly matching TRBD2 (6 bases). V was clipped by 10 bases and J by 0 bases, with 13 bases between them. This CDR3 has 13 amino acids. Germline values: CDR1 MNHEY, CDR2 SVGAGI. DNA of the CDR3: TGTGCCAACCCACGGGGGAGCTCCTACGAGCAGTACTTC. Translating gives CANPRGSSYEQYF.